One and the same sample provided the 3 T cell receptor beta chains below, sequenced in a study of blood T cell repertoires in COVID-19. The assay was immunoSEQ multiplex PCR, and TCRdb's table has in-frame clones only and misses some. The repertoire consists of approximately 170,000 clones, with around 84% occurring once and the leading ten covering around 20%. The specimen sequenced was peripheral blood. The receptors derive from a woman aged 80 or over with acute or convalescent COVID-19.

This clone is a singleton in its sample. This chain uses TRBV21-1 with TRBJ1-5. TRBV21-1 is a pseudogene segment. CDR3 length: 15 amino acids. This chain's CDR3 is CASSKVGGGHQPQHF. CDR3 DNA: TGTGCCAGCAGCAAAGTCGGGGGGGGGCATCAGCCCCAGCATTTT.

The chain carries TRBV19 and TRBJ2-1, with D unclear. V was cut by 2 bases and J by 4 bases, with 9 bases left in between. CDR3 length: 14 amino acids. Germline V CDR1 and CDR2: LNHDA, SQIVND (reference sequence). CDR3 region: CASSIFGGYNEQFF. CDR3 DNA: TGTGCCAGTAGTATATTCGGCGGATACAATGAGCAGTTCTTC.

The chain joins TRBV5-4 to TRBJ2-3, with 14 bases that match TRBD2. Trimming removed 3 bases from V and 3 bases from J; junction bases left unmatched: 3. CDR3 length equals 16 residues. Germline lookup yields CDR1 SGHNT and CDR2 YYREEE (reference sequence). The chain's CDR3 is CASSSGTSGRTDTQYF. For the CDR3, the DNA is TGTGCCAGCAGCTCGGGGACTAGCGGGAGAACAGATACGCAGTATTTT.